This T cell receptor beta chain is drawn from a study of T cell responses to AZD1222 COVID-19 vaccine. The wider study: Second-dose groups at about 4 or about 12 weeks were pooled.

Study-wide results and limits: Unmutated variant regions reportedly attract nearly half of all spike-specific TCRs. The study identified only six AZD1222 recipients as seropositive at baseline.

The CDR3 runs 14 residues. CDR1 is ENHRY and CDR2 is SYGVKD in the germline V gene. Trimming pared 2 bases from V and 6 bases from J, leaving 11 bases between. Clones were read by immunoSEQ multiplex PCR, and TCRdb kept only the in-frame ones, dropping some. The table includes roughly 96,000 clones, more than 75% detected once. Worth noting for this clone: What it binds is not known.

The TCR comes from an adult in good health. The sample in question was peripheral blood, obtained on day 0 of AZD1222 vaccination. The chain has TRBV10-3 and TRBJ1-5; maybe TRBD1 (5 bases). The CDR3 spells CAISETGPGQPQHF. For the CDR3, the DNA is TGTGCCATCAGTGAGACAGGTCCGGGTCAGCCCCAGCATTTT.